This TCR beta chain was sequenced during a study of cytomegalovirus exposure and HLA in healthy donors. Looked up from germline, CDR1 is SGHTA and CDR2 is FQGNSA. The CDR3 sequence is 14 residues long. Trimming shortened V by 4 bases and J by 4 bases, and 14 bases separated the two germline ends. Use of 60 Vbeta and 13 Jbeta primers characterized the PCR. Libraries were prepared by immunoSEQ multiplex PCR; TCRdb keeps only in-frame clonotypes and omits some of them. The table includes roughly 150,000 clones, around four fifths detected once. The TCR comes from a man between 18 and 29 years old in good health and CMV-seropositive. What was sequenced was PBMCs. The genes are TRBV7-2 and TRBJ2-7, with D possibly being TRBD1 (6 bases). Here the CDR3 DNA reads TGTGCCAGCAGCTACGTCTCCGGGACATACGAGCAGTACTTC. It codes for CASSYVSGTYEQYF.